A selection of T cell receptor beta chains follows, all from one sample in a study of CD4 T cells in relation to SARS-CoV-2 and coronaviruses. Assay used: immunoSEQ multiplex PCR; TCRdb lists only in-frame clones, some missing. In the table there are tens of thousands of clones, more than 75% of which are singletons. Their specific antigens are unknown. The sample was CD4+ T cells from PBMCs, cultured in vitro. The receptors shown here come from a human donor in good health. Each CDR3 is given with its conserved first and last residue. A D gene is named only where the DNA matches it firmly. Clone size appears in some rows only: once, few, many, or a class for an expanded clone.

cdr3_aa: CASSLEGAGGYTF
cdr3_nt: TGCGCCAGCAGCTTGGAAGGGGCAGGGGGCTACACCTTC
j_call: TRBJ1-2
clone_size: -
d_call: -
v_call: TRBV5-1

cdr3_aa: CACIRDRNNSPLHF
cdr3_nt: TGTGCCTGTATCCGGGACAGAAATAATTCACCCCTCCACTTT
j_call: TRBJ1-6
clone_size: few
d_call: TRBD1
v_call: TRBV30

cdr3_aa: CASSRGQGDYEQYF
cdr3_nt: TGTGCCAGCAGCAGGGGACAGGGGGACTACGAGCAGTACTTC
j_call: TRBJ2-7
clone_size: -
d_call: TRBD1
v_call: TRBV5-4

cdr3_aa: CASSRTGGGYTF
cdr3_nt: TGTGCCAGCAGCCGGACAGGGGGTGGCTACACCTTC
j_call: TRBJ1-2
clone_size: -
d_call: TRBD1
v_call: TRBV9

cdr3_aa: CASSPRLAPYEQYF
cdr3_nt: TGTGCCAGCAGCCCCCGACTAGCGCCGTACGAGCAGTACTTC
j_call: TRBJ2-7
clone_size: -
d_call: TRBD2
v_call: TRBV3-1/TRBV3-2

cdr3_aa: CASSRLSGRNNEQFF
cdr3_nt: TGTGCCAGCAGCCGACTTAGCGGGCGTAACAATGAGCAGTTCTTC
j_call: TRBJ2-1
clone_size: -
d_call: TRBD2
v_call: TRBV11-2

cdr3_aa: CASSWQGAGSYEQYF
cdr3_nt: TGTGCCAGCAGTTGGCAGGGGGCAGGTTCCTACGAGCAGTACTTC
j_call: TRBJ2-7
clone_size: -
d_call: TRBD1
v_call: TRBV27

cdr3_aa: CASSRGGQGFDEQYF
cdr3_nt: TGCGCCAGCAGCCGCGGGGGACAGGGGTTCGACGAGCAGTACTTC
j_call: TRBJ2-7
clone_size: -
d_call: TRBD1
v_call: TRBV4-3

cdr3_aa: CASSAENEKLFF
cdr3_nt: TGTGCCAGCAGCGCCGAGAATGAAAAACTGTTTTTT
j_call: TRBJ1-4
clone_size: -
d_call: -
v_call: TRBV6-2/TRBV6-3

cdr3_aa: CASSSLGANYEQYF
cdr3_nt: TGTGCCAGCAGCTCTCTCGGGGCTAATTACGAGCAGTACTTC
j_call: TRBJ2-7
clone_size: -
d_call: -
v_call: TRBV11-2

cdr3_aa: CASSARYTQYF
cdr3_nt: TGTGCCAGCAGCGCAAGGTATACCCAGTACTTC
j_call: TRBJ2-5
clone_size: few
d_call: -
v_call: TRBV7-2

cdr3_aa: CASTALGTGREKLFF
cdr3_nt: TGTGCCAGCACCGCCTTAGGGACAGGGCGAGAAAAACTGTTTTTT
j_call: TRBJ1-4
clone_size: -
d_call: TRBD1
v_call: TRBV6-5

cdr3_aa: CASSSTGQPSTDTQYF
cdr3_nt: TGCGCCAGCAGCTCGACCGGACAGCCCAGCACAGATACGCAGTATTTT
j_call: TRBJ2-3
clone_size: -
d_call: -
v_call: TRBV5-1

cdr3_aa: CASSYSGVRTEAFF
cdr3_nt: TGTGCCAGCAGTTACTCAGGGGTTCGCACTGAAGCTTTCTTT
j_call: TRBJ1-1
clone_size: few
d_call: -
v_call: TRBV6-5

cdr3_aa: CASSLSSGYEQFF
cdr3_nt: TGTGCCAGCAGCTTAAGTAGCGGGTATGAGCAGTTCTTC
j_call: TRBJ2-1
clone_size: once
d_call: TRBD2
v_call: TRBV11-3

cdr3_aa: CASSLRTGRQSPLHF
cdr3_nt: TGTGCCAGCAGTTTAAGAACAGGGAGACAGTCACCCCTCCACTTT
j_call: TRBJ1-6
clone_size: -
d_call: -
v_call: TRBV27

cdr3_aa: CASSQNWDSLYGYTF
cdr3_nt: TGTGCCAGCAGCCAAAACTGGGACAGTCTCTATGGCTACACCTTC
j_call: TRBJ1-2
clone_size: -
d_call: TRBD1
v_call: TRBV7-9

cdr3_aa: CASSLVLGPNTGELFF
cdr3_nt: TGTGCCAGCAGCTTAGTTTTGGGACCGAACACCGGGGAGCTGTTTTTT
j_call: TRBJ2-2
clone_size: few
d_call: -
v_call: TRBV7-9

cdr3_aa: CASSKVRLLEQYF
cdr3_nt: TGTGCCAGCAGCAAAGTCCGACTGCTCGAGCAGTACTTC
j_call: TRBJ2-7
clone_size: -
d_call: -
v_call: TRBV21-1